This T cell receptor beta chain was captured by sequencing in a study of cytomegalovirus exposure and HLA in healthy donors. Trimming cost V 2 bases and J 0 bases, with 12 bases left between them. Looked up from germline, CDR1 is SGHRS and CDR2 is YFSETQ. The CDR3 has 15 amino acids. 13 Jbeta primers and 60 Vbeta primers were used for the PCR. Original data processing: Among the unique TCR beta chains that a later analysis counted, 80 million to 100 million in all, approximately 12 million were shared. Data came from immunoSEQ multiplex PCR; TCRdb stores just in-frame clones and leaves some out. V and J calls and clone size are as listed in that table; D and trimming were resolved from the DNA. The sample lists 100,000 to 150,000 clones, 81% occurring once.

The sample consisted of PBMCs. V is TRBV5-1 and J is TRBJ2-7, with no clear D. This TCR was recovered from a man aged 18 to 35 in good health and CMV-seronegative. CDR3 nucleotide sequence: TGCGCCAGCAGCTTAACCGGGTCCAGCTCCTACGAGCAGTACTTC. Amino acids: CASSLTGSSSYEQYF.